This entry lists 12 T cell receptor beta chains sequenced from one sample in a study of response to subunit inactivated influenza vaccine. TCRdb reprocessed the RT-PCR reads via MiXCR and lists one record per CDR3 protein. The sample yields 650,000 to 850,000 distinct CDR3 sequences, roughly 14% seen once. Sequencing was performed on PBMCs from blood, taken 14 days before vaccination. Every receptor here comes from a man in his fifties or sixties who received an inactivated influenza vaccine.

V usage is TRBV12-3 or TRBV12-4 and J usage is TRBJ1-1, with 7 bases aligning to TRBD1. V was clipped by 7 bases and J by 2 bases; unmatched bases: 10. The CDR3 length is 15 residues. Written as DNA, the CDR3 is TGTGCCAGCAACATTCCAGGACAGGTTAACACTGAAGCTTTCTTT. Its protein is CASNIPGQVNTEAFF.

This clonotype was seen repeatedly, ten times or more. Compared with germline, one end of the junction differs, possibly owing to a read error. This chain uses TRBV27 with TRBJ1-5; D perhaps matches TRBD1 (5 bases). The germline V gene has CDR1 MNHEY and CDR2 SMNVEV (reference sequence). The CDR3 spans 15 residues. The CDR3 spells CASSLLGDSDQPQHF. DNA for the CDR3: TGTGCCAGCAGTTTATTGGGGGATAGCGATCAGCCCCAGCATTTT.

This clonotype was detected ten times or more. CDR3: CASRVTGNTEAFF. The CDR3 nucleotides read TGTGCCAGCAGGGTGACAGGGAACACTGAAGCTTTCTTT. The rearrangement joins TRBV5-5 to TRBJ1-1; TRBD1 is a possible D gene (6 bases). Germline assignment: CDR1 SGHKS and CDR2 YYEKEE (reference sequence). The CDR3 consists of 13 residues. Trimming shortened V by 5 bases and J by 1 base, and 9 bases separated the two germline ends.

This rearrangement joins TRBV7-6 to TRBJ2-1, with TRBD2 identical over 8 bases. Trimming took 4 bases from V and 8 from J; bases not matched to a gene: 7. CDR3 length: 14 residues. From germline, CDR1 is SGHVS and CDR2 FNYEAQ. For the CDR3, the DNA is TGTGCCAGCAGCTACCTCGGGGGGGCGGATGAGCAGTTCTTC. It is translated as CASSYLGGADEQFF.

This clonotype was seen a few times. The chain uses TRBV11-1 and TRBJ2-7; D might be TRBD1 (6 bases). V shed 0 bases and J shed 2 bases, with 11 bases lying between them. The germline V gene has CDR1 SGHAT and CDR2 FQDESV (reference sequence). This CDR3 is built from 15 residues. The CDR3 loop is CASSLAGHTAYEQYF. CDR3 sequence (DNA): TGTGCCAGCAGCTTAGCGGGACACACTGCCTACGAGCAGTACTTC. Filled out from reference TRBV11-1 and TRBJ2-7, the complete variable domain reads EAEVAQSPRYKITEKSQAVAFWCDPISGHATLYWYRQILGQGPELLVQFQDESVVDDSQLPKDRFSAERLKGVDSTLKIQPAELGDSAMYLCASSLAGHTAYEQYFGPGTRLTVT.

The CDR3 nucleotides are TGCAGCGTTGGGGGCGGGAGGGCCCAAGATACGCAGTATTTT. This gives the protein CSVGGGRAQDTQYF. The chain couples TRBV29-1 to TRBJ2-3; 9 nucleotides agree with TRBD2. From germline, CDR1 is SQVTM and CDR2 ANQGSEA. The CDR3 extends over 14 amino acids. After removal of 4 bases from V and 5 bases from J, the junction contained 7 bases not matched to a gene.

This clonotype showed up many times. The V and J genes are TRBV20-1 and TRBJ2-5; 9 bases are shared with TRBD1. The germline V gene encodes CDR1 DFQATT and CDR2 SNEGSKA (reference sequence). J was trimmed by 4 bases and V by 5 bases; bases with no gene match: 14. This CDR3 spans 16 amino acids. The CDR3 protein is CSAGTSGTGTSETQYF. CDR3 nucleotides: TGCAGTGCTGGGACCTCCGGGACAGGGACATCAGAGACCCAGTACTTC.

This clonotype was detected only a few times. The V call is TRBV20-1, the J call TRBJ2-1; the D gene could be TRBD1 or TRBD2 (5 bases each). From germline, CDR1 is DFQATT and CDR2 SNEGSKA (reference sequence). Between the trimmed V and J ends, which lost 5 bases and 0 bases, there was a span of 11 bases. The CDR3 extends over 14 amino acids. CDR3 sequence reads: CSASPGASYNEQFF. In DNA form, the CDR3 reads TGCAGTGCTTCTCCCGGGGCCTCCTACAATGAGCAGTTCTTC.

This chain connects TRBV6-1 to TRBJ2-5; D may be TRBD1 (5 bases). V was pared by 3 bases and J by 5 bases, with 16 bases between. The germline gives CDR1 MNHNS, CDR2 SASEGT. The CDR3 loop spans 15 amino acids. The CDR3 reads CASSDSPGSRETQYF. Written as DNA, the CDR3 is TGTGCCAGCAGTGATTCACCAGGGTCCCGGGAGACCCAGTACTTC.

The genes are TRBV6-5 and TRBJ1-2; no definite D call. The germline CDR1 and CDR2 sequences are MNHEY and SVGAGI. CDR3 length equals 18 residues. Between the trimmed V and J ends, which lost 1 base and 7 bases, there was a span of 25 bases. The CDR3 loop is CASSYLLVEGSDLFGYTF. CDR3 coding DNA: TGTGCCAGCAGTTACTTACTGGTCGAGGGAAGTGACCTCTTTGGCTACACCTTC.

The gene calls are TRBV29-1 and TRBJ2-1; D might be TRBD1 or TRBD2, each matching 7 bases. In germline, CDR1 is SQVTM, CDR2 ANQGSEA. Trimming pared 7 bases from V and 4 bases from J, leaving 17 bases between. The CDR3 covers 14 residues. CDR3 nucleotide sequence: TGCAGCGGCGAAGACAGGGAGGGATACAATGAGCAGTTCTTC. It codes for CSGEDREGYNEQFF.

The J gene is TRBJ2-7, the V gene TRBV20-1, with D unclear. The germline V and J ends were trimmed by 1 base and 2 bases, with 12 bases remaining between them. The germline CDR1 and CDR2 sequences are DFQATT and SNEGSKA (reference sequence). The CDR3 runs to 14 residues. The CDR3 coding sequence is TGCAGTGCTAGAGGTCCGAGGAGTACCTACGAGCAGTACTTC. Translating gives CSARGPRSTYEQYF.